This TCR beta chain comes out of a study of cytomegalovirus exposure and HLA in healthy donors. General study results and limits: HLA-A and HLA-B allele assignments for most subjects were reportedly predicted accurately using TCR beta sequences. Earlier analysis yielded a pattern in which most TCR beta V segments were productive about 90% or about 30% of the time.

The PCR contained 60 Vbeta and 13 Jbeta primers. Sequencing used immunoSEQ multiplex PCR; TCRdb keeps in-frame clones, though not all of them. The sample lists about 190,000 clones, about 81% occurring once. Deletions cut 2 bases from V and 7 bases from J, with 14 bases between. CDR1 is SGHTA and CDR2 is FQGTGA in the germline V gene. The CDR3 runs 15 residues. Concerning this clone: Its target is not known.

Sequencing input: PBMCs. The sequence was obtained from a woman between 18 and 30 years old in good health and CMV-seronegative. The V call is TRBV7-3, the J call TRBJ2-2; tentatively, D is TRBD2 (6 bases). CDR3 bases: TGTGCCAGCAGCTTAGGGGACGGGAGCATCGGGGAGCTGTTTTTT. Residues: CASSLGDGSIGELFF.